Listed below are T cell receptor beta chains from one sample, sequenced in a study of T cells expressing NK-cell markers. TCRdb re-called the 5' RACE reads and shows each CDR3 protein once, DNA omitted. The sample has over 120,000 distinct CDR3 sequences. What was sequenced was blood T cells: a sorted CD56 or NKG2C T cell subset, CD4+ or CD8+ T cells, or bulk PBMC T cells (not recorded which). These receptors were taken from a man aged 18 to 29 in good health. Both conserved end residues are part of each CDR3.

>TRBV20-1|TRBJ2-5
CSARVPRQETQYF
>TRBV2|TRBJ2-5
CATTQGQSKETQYF
>TRBV20-1|TRBJ1-2
CSAPQGRGYTF
>TRBV6-5|TRBJ2-2
CASRYVASGNTGELFF
>TRBV12-3/TRBV12-4|TRBJ1-2
CASSPVDRVYGYTF
>TRBV5-1|TRBJ2-1
CASSSWDSEPGEQFF
>TRBV4-3|TRBJ2-3
CASSERTGLRSTDTQYF
>TRBV20-1|TRBJ2-1
CSARDVLAGYNEQFF
>TRBV30|TRBJ1-1
CAWAGMANTEAFF
>TRBV12-3/TRBV12-4|TRBJ2-3
CASSLNAITSTDTQYF
>TRBV12-3/TRBV12-4|TRBJ1-1
CASSFRGLMGTEAFF
>TRBV11-2|TRBJ2-5
CASSLAVAEETQYF
>TRBV15|TRBJ1-5
CATSLPLGLKQPQHF
>TRBV20-1|TRBJ1-1
CSARPAGTEAFF
>TRBV12-3/TRBV12-4|TRBJ2-5
CASSLEARDETQYF
>TRBV7-8|TRBJ2-7
CASSDTGSSYEQYF
>TRBV2|TRBJ1-4
CASRWTGGGEKLFF
>TRBV5-4|TRBJ1-1
CASSSPGENTEAFF
>TRBV15|TRBJ2-1
CATSTRDSQYNEQFF
>TRBV6-9|TRBJ2-2
CASNNPPGQSTGELFF
>TRBV15|TRBJ2-5
CATSREQGYQETQYF
>TRBV10-2|TRBJ2-3
CASRRDSHTDTQYF
>TRBV4-1|TRBJ2-1
CASSQYRTGSNEQFF
>TRBV18|TRBJ2-3
CASSPPSAVDTQYF
>TRBV12-3/TRBV12-4|TRBJ2-7
CASGMDREREQYF